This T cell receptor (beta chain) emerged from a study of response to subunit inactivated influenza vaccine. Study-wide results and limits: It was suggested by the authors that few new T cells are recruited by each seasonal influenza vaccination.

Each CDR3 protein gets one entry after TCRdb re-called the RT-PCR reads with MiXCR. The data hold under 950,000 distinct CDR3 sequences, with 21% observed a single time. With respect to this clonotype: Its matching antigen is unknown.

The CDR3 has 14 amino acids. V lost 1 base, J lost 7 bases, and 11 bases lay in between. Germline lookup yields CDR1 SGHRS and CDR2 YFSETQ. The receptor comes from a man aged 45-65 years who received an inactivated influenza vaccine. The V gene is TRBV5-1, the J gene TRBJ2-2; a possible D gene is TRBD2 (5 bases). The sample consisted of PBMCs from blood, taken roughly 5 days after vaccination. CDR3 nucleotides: TGCGCCAGCAGCTTGCGGGGTCGGGACGGGGAGCTGTTTTTT. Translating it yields CASSLRGRDGELFF.